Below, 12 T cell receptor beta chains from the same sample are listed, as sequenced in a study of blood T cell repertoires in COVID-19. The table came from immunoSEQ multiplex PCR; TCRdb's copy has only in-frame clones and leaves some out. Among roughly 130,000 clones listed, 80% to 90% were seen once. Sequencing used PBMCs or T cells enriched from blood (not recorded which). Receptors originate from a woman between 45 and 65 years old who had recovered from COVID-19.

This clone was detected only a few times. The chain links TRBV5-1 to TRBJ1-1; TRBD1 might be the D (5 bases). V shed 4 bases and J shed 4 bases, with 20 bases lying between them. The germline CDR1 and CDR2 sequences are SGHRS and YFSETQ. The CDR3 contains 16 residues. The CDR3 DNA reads TGCGCCAGCAGCCCGGAACTGGGCCGGGGGGTCACTGAAGCTTTCTTT. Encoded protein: CASSPELGRGVTEAFF.

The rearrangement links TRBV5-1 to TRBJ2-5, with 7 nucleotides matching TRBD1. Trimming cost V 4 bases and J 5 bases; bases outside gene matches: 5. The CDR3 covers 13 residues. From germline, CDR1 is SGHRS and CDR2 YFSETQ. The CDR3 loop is CASSVTGSETQYF. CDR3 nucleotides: TGCGCCAGCAGCGTGACAGGGTCGGAGACCCAGTACTTC. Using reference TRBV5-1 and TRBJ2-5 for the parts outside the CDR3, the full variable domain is KAGVTQTPRYLIKTRGQQVTLSCSPISGHRSVSWYQQTPGQGLQFLFEYFSETQRNKGNFPGRFSGRQFSNSRSEMNVSTLELGDSALYLCASSVTGSETQYFGPGTRLLVL.

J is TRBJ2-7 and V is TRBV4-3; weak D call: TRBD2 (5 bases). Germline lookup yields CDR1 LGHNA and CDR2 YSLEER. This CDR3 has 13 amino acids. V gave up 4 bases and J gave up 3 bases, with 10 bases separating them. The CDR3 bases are TGCGCCAGCAGCCGCGGACTGTACTACGAGCAGTACTTC. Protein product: CASSRGLYYEQYF.

CDR3 amino acids: CASSGENSYEQYF. The CDR3 DNA reads TGTGCCAGCAGCGGGGAGAACTCCTACGAGCAGTACTTC. The V call is TRBV11-3, the J call TRBJ2-7; TRBD2 is a possible D gene (5 bases). The germline V gene encodes CDR1 SGHNT and CDR2 YENEEA. This CDR3 spans 13 amino acids. Trimming stripped 5 bases from V and 0 bases from J, with 8 bases between.

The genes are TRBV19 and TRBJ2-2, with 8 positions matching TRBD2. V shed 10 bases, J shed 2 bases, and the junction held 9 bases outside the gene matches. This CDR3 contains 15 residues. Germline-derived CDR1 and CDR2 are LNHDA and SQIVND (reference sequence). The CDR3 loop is CATQARGVNTGELFF. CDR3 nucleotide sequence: TGTGCCACCCAGGCGCGGGGGGTCAACACCGGGGAGCTGTTTTTT.

This chain's CDR3 is CASSSRDRAHFYGYTF. CDR3 coding DNA: TGTGCCAGTAGTTCCCGGGACAGGGCCCATTTTTATGGCTACACCTTC. The chain carries TRBV19 and TRBJ1-2; TRBD1 aligns across 9 bases. The CDR3 is 16 amino acids. Losses at the gene ends were 5 bases for V and 5 bases for J; bases not matched to a gene: 12. CDR1 is LNHDA and CDR2 is SQIVND in the germline V gene (reference sequence).

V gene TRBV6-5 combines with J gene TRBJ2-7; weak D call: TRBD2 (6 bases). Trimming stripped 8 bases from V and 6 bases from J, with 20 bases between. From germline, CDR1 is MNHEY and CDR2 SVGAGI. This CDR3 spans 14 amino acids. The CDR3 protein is CASGVGGPGGEQYF. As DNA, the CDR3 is TGTGCCAGCGGAGTGGGAGGCCCGGGTGGCGAGCAGTACTTC.

Here the CDR3 DNA reads TGTGCCAGCAGTCCTAGGACGCTTGAGGGAACTGAAGCTTTCTTT. Amino acids: CASSPRTLEGTEAFF. V is TRBV6-5 and J is TRBJ1-1; no clear D gene. CDR1 and CDR2 (germline): MNHEY, SVGAGI. Trimming removed 5 bases from V and 5 bases from J, with 18 bases in between. The CDR3 extends over 15 amino acids.

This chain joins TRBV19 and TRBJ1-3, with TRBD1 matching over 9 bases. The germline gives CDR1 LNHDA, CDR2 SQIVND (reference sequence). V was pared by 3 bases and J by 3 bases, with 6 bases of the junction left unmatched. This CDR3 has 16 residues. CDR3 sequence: CASSITGTGFGNTIYF. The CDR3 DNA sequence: TGTGCCAGTAGTATCACCGGGACAGGGTTTGGAAACACCATATATTTT.

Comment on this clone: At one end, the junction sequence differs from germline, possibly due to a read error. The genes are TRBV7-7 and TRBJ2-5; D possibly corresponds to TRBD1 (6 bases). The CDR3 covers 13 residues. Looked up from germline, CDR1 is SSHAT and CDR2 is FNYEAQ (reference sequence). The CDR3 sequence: CASSTGQQETQYF. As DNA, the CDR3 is TGTGCTAGCAGCACAGGACAGCAAGAGACCCAGTACTTC.

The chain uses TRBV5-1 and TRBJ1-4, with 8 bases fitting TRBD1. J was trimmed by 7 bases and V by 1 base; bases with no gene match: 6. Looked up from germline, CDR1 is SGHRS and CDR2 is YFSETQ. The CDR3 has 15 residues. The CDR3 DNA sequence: TGCGCCAGCAGCTTGCCCGGGACAGGTAGTGAAAAACTGTTTTTT. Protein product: CASSLPGTGSEKLFF.

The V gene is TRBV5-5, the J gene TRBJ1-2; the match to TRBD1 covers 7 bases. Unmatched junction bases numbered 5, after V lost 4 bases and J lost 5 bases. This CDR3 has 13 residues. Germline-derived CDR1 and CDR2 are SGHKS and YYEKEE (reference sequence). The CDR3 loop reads CASSPGGWYGYTF. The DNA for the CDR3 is TGTGCCAGCAGCCCAGGGGGATGGTATGGCTACACCTTC.